A single sample gave rise to the 28 T cell receptor beta chains below, sequenced in a study of blood T cell repertoires in COVID-19. The assay was immunoSEQ multiplex PCR, and TCRdb's table has in-frame clones only and misses some. Among 100,000 to 140,000 clones listed, 90% to 95% were seen once. Sequenced sample: peripheral blood. The receptors come from a woman in her 30s with acute or convalescent COVID-19.

The gene calls are TRBV7-8 and TRBJ2-2, with 9 bases lining up with TRBD2. J lost 3 bases, V lost 2 bases, and 1 base had no gene match. Germline assignment: CDR1 SGHVS and CDR2 FQNEAQ. The CDR3 consists of 15 residues. The CDR3, as DNA: TGTGCCAGCAGCTTACTAGCGGGGTACACCGGGGAGCTGTTTTTT. This codes for CASSLLAGYTGELFF.

The chain recombines TRBV28 with TRBJ1-3, with D perhaps matching TRBD1 (5 bases). This CDR3 has 16 amino acids. Between the trimmed V and J ends, which lost 4 bases and 2 bases, there was a span of 15 bases. Germline V gene sequence: CDR1 MDHEN, CDR2 SYDVKM. This chain's CDR3 is CASSSLGGGAGNTIYF. The DNA of the CDR3 is TGTGCCAGCAGTTCCCTCGGGGGAGGGGCTGGAAACACCATATATTTT.

V and J are TRBV4-3 and TRBJ1-2; maybe TRBD1 (6 bases). The germline gives CDR1 LGHNA, CDR2 YSLEER. With 1 base removed from V and 1 base from J, the gap between germline ends came to 13 bases. The CDR3 sequence is 16 residues long. CDR3 in amino acids: CASSQVFQGLNYGYTF. DNA for the CDR3: TGCGCCAGCAGCCAAGTGTTCCAGGGGCTTAACTATGGCTACACCTTC.

V gene TRBV28 combines with J gene TRBJ1-2; D is uncertain. V lost 4 bases, J lost 3 bases, and 3 bases lay in between. Germline V CDR1 and CDR2: MDHEN, SYDVKM. The CDR3 is 11 residues long. CDR3 sequence reads: CASSSDYGYTF. The CDR3 bases are TGTGCCAGCAGTTCTGACTATGGCTACACCTTC.

This clone was detected once. The chain carries TRBV3-1 (or the pseudogene TRBV3-2) and TRBJ1-3; TRBD1 is a possible D gene (6 bases). V was trimmed by 6 bases and J by 4 bases, leaving 10 bases between them. The CDR3 extends over 13 amino acids. Germline V gene sequence: CDR1 LGHDT, CDR2 YNNKEL (reference sequence). The CDR3: CASRRTAGNTIYF. CDR3 coding DNA: TGTGCCAGCAGAAGGACAGCAGGAAACACCATATATTTT.

The chain is built from TRBV9 and TRBJ2-3, with D maybe TRBD1 (6 bases). Trimming removed 0 bases at V and 2 bases at J, with 10 bases between. The CDR3 spans 15 residues. The germline CDR1 and CDR2 sequences are SGDLS and YYNGEE. The CDR3 reads CASSVGGQSTDTQYF. Written as DNA, the CDR3 is TGTGCCAGCAGCGTAGGGGGACAATCCACAGATACGCAGTATTTT.

The CDR3 DNA reads TGCGCCAGCAGCCCTTCATGGGACACTCTAAATTCACCCCTCCACTTT. Translated, it gives CASSPSWDTLNSPLHF. The gene calls are TRBV4-3 and TRBJ1-6, with a tentative D call TRBD1 (6 bases). Germline loops: CDR1 LGHNA, CDR2 YSLEER. V gave up 4 bases and J gave up 7 bases, with 17 bases separating them. The CDR3 extends over 16 amino acids.

The V and J genes are TRBV5-1 and TRBJ2-7; TRBD1 matches at 9 bases. CDR1 is SGHRS and CDR2 is YFSETQ in the germline V gene. The CDR3 is 16 amino acids. V shed 4 bases, J shed 8 bases, and the junction held 16 bases outside the gene matches. CDR3 in amino acids: CASSEHPGTGRQQQYF. CDR3 DNA: TGCGCCAGCAGCGAACACCCCGGGACAGGGCGACAGCAGCAGTACTTC. Combining the CDR3 with reference TRBV5-1 and TRBJ2-7 gives the whole variable domain KAGVTQTPRYLIKTRGQQVTLSCSPISGHRSVSWYQQTPGQGLQFLFEYFSETQRNKGNFPGRFSGRQFSNSRSEMNVSTLELGDSALYLCASSEHPGTGRQQQYFGPGTRLTVT.

The chain recombines TRBV9 with TRBJ1-1; D is possibly TRBD1 (6 bases). V lost 3 bases to trimming and J lost 1 base, with 13 bases between them. Germline-derived CDR1 and CDR2 are SGDLS and YYNGEE. This CDR3 comprises 15 residues. The CDR3 bases are TGTGCCAGCAGCGCAACAGGGACGGGGAACACTGAAGCTTTCTTT. Residues: CASSATGTGNTEAFF.

V and J are TRBV4-2 and TRBJ1-3, with unresolved D. This CDR3 region has 14 residues. Trimming stripped 0 bases from V and 2 bases from J, with 5 bases between. Looked up from germline, CDR1 is LGHNA and CDR2 is YNFKEQ. The DNA for the CDR3 is TGTGCCAGCAGCCAAGATATTGCTGGAAACACCATATATTTT. Its translation is CASSQDIAGNTIYF.

As for this clone: One end of the junction does not line up with germline, which may come from a read error. The chain employs TRBV7-2 and TRBJ1-2; D perhaps matches TRBD1 (5 bases). The CDR3 loop spans 14 amino acids. Germline CDR1 SGHTA, CDR2 FQGNSA. Here the CDR3 reads CASSLGPGGAKKYF. CDR3 DNA sequence: TGTGCCAGCAGCTTAGGGCCAGGAGGGGCCAAGAAGTACTTC.

Only one count was recorded for this clone. The CDR3: CASSQGGLAASYEQYF. CDR3 DNA: TGTGCCAGCAGCCAAGGGGGACTAGCGGCTTCCTACGAGCAGTACTTC. The rearrangement links TRBV4-2 to TRBJ2-7; 11 bases align to TRBD2. The CDR3 has 16 residues. The junction had 3 bases not matched to a gene; V was cut back by 1 base and J by 1 base. Germline CDR1 and CDR2: LGHNA and YNFKEQ.

The chain employs TRBV18 and TRBJ2-7; TRBD1 is a possible D gene (6 bases). The CDR3 sequence is 15 residues long. Deletions cut 2 bases from V and 5 bases from J, with 16 bases between. The germline V gene encodes CDR1 KGHSH and CDR2 LQKENI. The CDR3 here is CASSPVSGERNEQYF. Here the CDR3 DNA reads TGTGCCAGCTCACCAGTTTCAGGGGAACGAAACGAGCAGTACTTC.

The chain is built from TRBV19 and TRBJ2-3; 12 nucleotides line up with TRBD2. The V and J ends lost 10 bases and 7 bases, in that order; junction bases with no gene match: 6. This CDR3 is built from 13 residues. From germline, CDR1 is LNHDA and CDR2 SQIVND (reference sequence). The CDR3 sequence is CATSSGRANTQYF. CDR3 nucleotides: TGTGCCACGTCTAGCGGGAGGGCCAATACGCAGTATTTT.

V usage is TRBV5-6 and J usage is TRBJ1-4; possibly TRBD1 for D (5 bases). Between the trimmed V and J ends, which lost 1 base and 6 bases, there was a span of 16 bases. This CDR3 comprises 16 residues. Germline V gene data show CDR1 as SGHDT and CDR2 as YYEEEE. Written as DNA, the CDR3 is TGTGCCAGCAGCTTGTTTGGGCGGGGGAAGGATGAAAAACTGTTTTTT. Its protein product is CASSLFGRGKDEKLFF.

The J gene is TRBJ1-1, the V gene TRBV7-9; possible D gene TRBD1, 5 bases. The CDR3 is 12 residues long. Trimming cost V 1 base and J 6 bases, with 6 bases left between them. Germline loops: CDR1 SEHNR, CDR2 FQNEAQ (reference sequence). For the CDR3, the DNA is TGTGCCAGCAGCTTAGGGACATCTGAAGCTTTCTTT. Protein: CASSLGTSEAFF.

The rearrangement links TRBV6-6 to TRBJ1-2, with 8 bases that match TRBD1. This CDR3 has 14 amino acids. The ends lost 10 bases at V and 4 bases at J; junction bases unmatched: 11. Germline assignment: CDR1 MNHNY and CDR2 SVGAGI (reference sequence). The CDR3 loop reads CATVPTGEVYGYTF. CDR3 bases: TGTGCCACCGTCCCGACAGGGGAGGTCTATGGCTACACCTTC.

J is TRBJ1-1 and V is TRBV10-1; D is ambiguous. Germline CDR1 reads WNHNN; CDR2 reads SYGVQD (reference sequence). This CDR3 spans 14 amino acids. V gave up 0 bases and J gave up 0 bases, with 5 bases separating them. The CDR3 sequence is CASSESGMNTEAFF. CDR3 in DNA: TGCGCCAGCAGTGAGTCCGGGATGAACACTGAAGCTTTCTTT.

In its sample, this clone was seen once. The chain combines TRBV7-8 with TRBJ1-2, with D perhaps matching TRBD1 (5 bases). The CDR3 runs to 15 residues. From germline, CDR1 is SGHVS and CDR2 FQNEAQ. V was clipped by 1 base and J by 8 bases, with 17 bases between them. CDR3 sequence reads: CASSLDQGVAGGYTF. DNA for the CDR3: TGTGCCAGCAGCTTAGACCAGGGAGTAGCGGGCGGCTACACCTTC.

The V call is TRBV4-1, the J call TRBJ2-1; 9 bases match TRBD2. V shed 8 bases and J 8 bases; nucleotides not matched to a gene: 16. The CDR3 has 16 residues. Per the germline V gene, CDR1 is MGHRA and CDR2 is YSYEKL. The chain's CDR3 is CASSEGLSGRFDEQFF. The CDR3 nucleotides read TGCGCCAGCTCGGAAGGACTCAGCGGGAGGTTCGATGAGCAGTTCTTC.

The V and J genes are TRBV18 and TRBJ2-7, with 9 positions matching TRBD2. The CDR3 covers 15 residues. Germline V gene sequence: CDR1 KGHSH, CDR2 LQKENI. J was trimmed by 1 base and V by 6 bases; bases with no gene match: 7. This CDR3 is CASSVSGSVSYEQYF. The CDR3 nucleotides are TGTGCCAGCTCGGTTAGCGGGAGTGTATCCTACGAGCAGTACTTC.

V gene TRBV6-5 combines with J gene TRBJ1-1; 7 positions match TRBD1. The CDR3 length is 16 residues. Germline V gives CDR1 MNHEY, CDR2 SVGAGI. V lost 4 bases and J lost 4; bases outside the gene matches: 12. This chain's CDR3 is CASSLRQGLSSTEAFF. The CDR3 coding sequence is TGTGCCAGCAGTTTAAGACAGGGCCTGTCTAGCACTGAAGCTTTCTTT.

The chain employs TRBV7-8 and TRBJ1-1; D gene uncertain. This CDR3 has 14 residues. The V end lost 5 bases, the J end lost 1 base, and 11 bases lay between the germline ends. Germline loops: CDR1 SGHVS, CDR2 FQNEAQ. The CDR3 DNA follows: TGTGCCAGCAGCCCACGACTCCCGAACACTGAAGCTTTCTTT. Protein product: CASSPRLPNTEAFF. Looking up the rest from reference TRBV7-8 and TRBJ1-1 gives the full variable domain: GAGVSQSPRYKVAKRGQDVALRCDPISGHVSLFWYQQALGQGPEFLTYFQNEAQLDKSGLPSDRFFAERPEGSVSTLKIQRTQQEDSAVYLCASSPRLPNTEAFFGQGTRLTVV.

The chain has TRBV7-9 and TRBJ2-2; D not certain. CDR1 and CDR2 from the germline V gene are SEHNR and FQNEAQ (reference sequence). The CDR3 covers 15 residues. V gave up 3 bases and J gave up 5 bases, with 13 bases separating them. The CDR3 is CASSFFHSGTGELFF. DNA for the CDR3: TGTGCCAGCAGCTTTTTCCACTCGGGTACCGGGGAGCTGTTTTTT.

This chain connects TRBV30 to TRBJ1-3; 7 bases line up with TRBD1. CDR3 length: 15 residues. J was trimmed by 0 bases and V by 0 bases; bases with no gene match: 2. Germline assignment: CDR1 GTSNPN and CDR2 SVGIG (reference sequence). CDR3: CAWSVQGISGNTIYF. The CDR3 DNA reads TGTGCCTGGAGTGTACAGGGGATCTCTGGAAACACCATATATTTT.

The CDR3 DNA sequence: TGTGCCACCAGTGAAAGGACAGGGGTCAACACCGGGGAGCTGTTTTTT. Translation: CATSERTGVNTGELFF. This chain uses TRBV24-1 with TRBJ2-2; 9 bases align to TRBD1. Per germline, CDR1 KGHDR and CDR2 SFDVKD. The CDR3 runs 16 residues. Germline trimming cut 4 bases from V and 2 bases from J; bases unmatched to any gene: 4.

This chain uses TRBV25-1 with TRBJ2-5; D perhaps matches TRBD2 (5 bases). V was shortened by 3 bases and J by 1 base, with 15 bases between the two germline ends. Germline V gene sequence: CDR1 MGHDK, CDR2 SYGVNS. The CDR3 contains 16 residues. This CDR3 reads CASSDRGRGIQETQYF. CDR3 in DNA: TGTGCCAGCAGTGACCGGGGAAGAGGAATCCAAGAGACCCAGTACTTC.

This clone was seen a single time. The CDR3 DNA sequence: TGTGCCAGCAGTTTTGTGGTGCAGACTGAAGCTTTCTTT. Encoded protein: CASSFVVQTEAFF. The rearrangement uses TRBV28 and TRBJ1-1; D unresolved. This CDR3 is 13 amino acids long. The V end was cut by 3 bases, the J end by 5 bases, with 10 bases between. Germline V gene sequence: CDR1 MDHEN, CDR2 SYDVKM.